The clone carrying this TCR beta chain was seen a handful of times. With 5 bases removed from V and 0 bases from J, the gap between germline ends came to 12 bases. CDR3 size: 15 residues. Germline values: CDR1 SGHRS, CDR2 YFSETQ. These data originate in a study of blood T cells in healthy people across ages. Alongside a J-beta primer mix, a sample-barcoded 5' primer served in a second PCR lasting roughly 6 to 11 cycles. One entry per CDR3 protein results from TCRdb running MiXCR on the 5' RACE reads. The sample has hundreds of thousands of distinct CDR3 sequences, roughly 64% seen once; the top ten hold roughly 20%.

J is TRBJ2-1 and V is TRBV5-1; the D gene is possibly TRBD1 (6 bases). Source material: blood. The TCR was taken from a man younger than 40 in good health. For the CDR3, the DNA is TGCGCCAGCAGGCCTACAGGGAGCTCCTACAATGAGCAGTTCTTC. Amino acids: CASRPTGSSYNEQFF.